These 30 T cell receptor beta chains share one sample of origin, sequenced in a study of beta chain features in type 1 diabetes. cDNA synthesis used the whole RNA isolate, giving expressed TCRB sequences. The repertoire was sequenced with immunoSEQ multiplex PCR; TCRdb's copy has only in-frame clones and lacks some. The sample has hundreds of thousands of clones; about 14% are singletons. The sample was naive CD4+ T cells from blood. The receptors originated from a man younger than 35 in good health.

The J gene is TRBJ2-7, the V gene TRBV4-1; D ambiguous. From germline, CDR1 is MGHRA and CDR2 YSYEKL. CDR3 length: 14 residues. Trimming shortened V by 3 bases and J by 5 bases, and 14 bases separated the two germline ends. CDR3 nucleotides: TGCGCCAGCAGCCACTCTGTGGATACCCACGAGCAGTACTTC. It yields the protein CASSHSVDTHEQYF.

A few counts support this clone. The chain carries TRBV7-2 and TRBJ2-5; 7 bases fit TRBD1. The CDR3 loop spans 14 amino acids. With 7 bases clipped from V and 5 bases from J, the junction kept 10 bases outside the gene matches. Looked up from germline, CDR1 is SGHTA and CDR2 is FQGNSA. In DNA, the CDR3 is TGTGCCAGCAACGAATACAGGGGTAGGGAGACCCAGTACTTC. Encoded protein: CASNEYRGRETQYF.

This clone was counted a few times. The chain uses TRBV29-1 and TRBJ1-1; 8 bases are a match to TRBD1. The CDR3 loop spans 14 amino acids. With V trimmed by 6 bases and J by 2 bases, 8 bases remained unmatched. Germline lookup yields CDR1 SQVTM and CDR2 ANQGSEA. The CDR3 reads CSVHRDRRNTEAFF. CDR3 DNA sequence: TGCAGCGTCCACCGGGACAGGCGAAACACTGAAGCTTTCTTT.

In this sample, this clone turned up a few times. The chain couples TRBV29-1 to TRBJ1-1; 7 nucleotides line up with TRBD1. The CDR3 spans 14 residues. CDR1 SQVTM and CDR2 ANQGSEA come from the germline V gene. V lost 6 bases and J lost 0; bases outside the gene matches: 7. CDR3 loop: CSVSPGTVNTEAFF. CDR3 nucleotide sequence: TGCAGCGTCAGTCCCGGGACAGTGAACACTGAAGCTTTCTTT.

Only a few counts were recorded for this clone. The V call is TRBV7-9, the J call TRBJ2-3; the match to TRBD2 covers 12 bases. This CDR3 contains 16 residues. The V and J ends lost 2 bases and 4 bases, in that order; junction bases with no gene match: 4. Germline V gene sequence: CDR1 SEHNR, CDR2 FQNEAQ (reference sequence). CDR3 DNA: TGTGCCAGCAGCTTACTAGCGGGGGGGCGCGCAGATACGCAGTATTTT. Its protein is CASSLLAGGRADTQYF.

This clone has just a few counts. The J gene is TRBJ1-3, the V gene TRBV28; D not certain. This CDR3 spans 11 amino acids. The germline gives CDR1 MDHEN, CDR2 SYDVKM. Trimming removed 7 bases at V and 2 bases at J, with 3 bases between. The CDR3, as DNA: TGTGCCAGCACCCCTGGAAACACCATATATTTT. Its translation is CASTPGNTIYF. The complete variable domain, with remaining parts taken from reference TRBV28 and TRBJ1-3, reads DVKVTQSSRYLVKRTGEKVFLECVQDMDHENMFWYRQDPGLGLRLIYFSYDVKMKEKGDIPEGYSVSREKKERFSLILESASTNQTSMYLCASTPGNTIYFGEGSWLTVV.

This clone occurred a few times. The chain carries TRBV6-4 and TRBJ2-1; 8 positions match TRBD1. The CDR3 spans 15 residues. Germline V gene sequence: CDR1 MRHNA, CDR2 SNTAGT. The V gene end was trimmed by 3 bases and the J gene end by 2 bases; junction bases not matched to a gene: 3. DNA for the CDR3: TGTGCCAGCAGTGAAGGACAGGGAGCCTACAATGAGCAGTTCTTC. Protein product: CASSEGQGAYNEQFF.

This clone showed up just a few times. The rearrangement uses TRBV14 and TRBJ2-2; D ambiguous. Trimming shortened V by 4 bases and J by 5 bases, and 8 bases separated the two germline ends. Germline-derived CDR1 and CDR2 are SGHDN and FVKESK. The CDR3 runs to 13 residues. The CDR3 spells CASSPLITGELFF. The CDR3 DNA reads TGTGCCAGCAGCCCCTTAATTACCGGGGAGCTGTTTTTT. The complete variable domain, with remaining parts taken from reference TRBV14 and TRBJ2-2, reads EAGVTQFPSHSVIEKGQTVTLRCDPISGHDNLYWYRRVMGKEIKFLLHFVKESKQDESGMPNNRFLAERTGGTYSTLKVQPAELEDSGVYFCASSPLITGELFFGEGSRLTVL.

Worth noting for this clone: At one boundary the junction diverges from the germline segment, which might be a read error. V is TRBV6-5 and J is TRBJ2-7, with D perhaps TRBD1 or TRBD2 (5 bases each). CDR3 length equals 15 residues. The germline V gene encodes CDR1 MNHEY and CDR2 SVGAGI. CDR3 sequence: CASSYEGRRSSEQYF. In DNA form, the CDR3 reads TGTGCCAGCAGTTACGAGGGACGGCGCTCCTCCGAGCAGTACTTC.

This clone was found a few times. V and J are TRBV30 and TRBJ1-1; maybe TRBD1 (6 bases). V was trimmed by 8 bases and J by 6 bases, leaving 16 bases between them. The CDR3 is made up of 12 amino acids. The germline V gene has CDR1 GTSNPN and CDR2 SVGIG (reference sequence). In DNA, the CDR3 is TGTGCCGGGCACAGGGTAGAGGCTGAAGCTTTCTTT. The encoded protein is CAGHRVEAEAFF.

This clone was picked up a small number of times. The rearrangement links TRBV6-5 to TRBJ2-7; tentatively, D is TRBD1 or TRBD2 (5 bases each). The CDR3 spans 14 residues. Germline V CDR1 and CDR2: MNHEY, SVGAGI. Trimming stripped 5 bases from V and 7 bases from J, with 18 bases between. The CDR3 DNA reads as TGTGCCAGCAGTCACCCCTGGGGGTCGGGGGAGCAGTACTTC. Protein: CASSHPWGSGEQYF.

The chain combines TRBV18 with TRBJ1-1; D uncertain. The CDR3 contains 14 residues. Germline lookup yields CDR1 KGHSH and CDR2 LQKENI. Trimming pared 1 base from V and 1 base from J, leaving 7 bases between. CDR3 in DNA: TGTGCCAGCTCACCACTGGGATGGAACACTGAAGCTTTCTTT. This codes for CASSPLGWNTEAFF.

This clone has a handful of counts. The chain employs TRBV6-6 and TRBJ2-7; possible D gene TRBD2, 5 bases. Trimming removed 7 bases from V and 2 bases from J, with 21 bases in between. The V gene's germline CDR1 is MNHNY and CDR2 SVGAGI (reference sequence). There are 16 residues in the CDR3. CDR3 nucleotides: TGTGCCAGCATCGTCGTCGGGAACCCGTTCCCCTACGAGCAGTACTTC. This codes for CASIVVGNPFPYEQYF.

This clone was counted a few times. The genes are TRBV7-9 and TRBJ2-5; 9 bases fit TRBD1. Per germline, CDR1 SEHNR and CDR2 FQNEAQ (reference sequence). This CDR3 has 18 amino acids. Germline trimming cut 0 bases from V and 1 base from J; bases unmatched to any gene: 9. In nucleotides, the CDR3 is TGTGCCAGCAGCTTAGCGTTAGGACAGGGGCCGATCCAAGAGACCCAGTACTTC. This sequence encodes CASSLALGQGPIQETQYF.

The table lists this clone with a few counts. The chain has TRBV7-9 and TRBJ1-5; D not certain. Between the trimmed V and J ends, which lost 5 bases and 6 bases, there was a span of 14 bases. This CDR3 spans 14 amino acids. CDR1 is SEHNR, CDR2 FQNEAQ, per germline (reference sequence). DNA of the CDR3: TGTGCCAGCAGCCCTCGGACGGTGGTTCAGCCCCAGCATTTT. Its protein is CASSPRTVVQPQHF.

The V call is TRBV4-2, the J call TRBJ1-2, with 8 bases fitting TRBD1. The CDR3 covers 19 residues. The germline CDR1 and CDR2 sequences are LGHNA and YNFKEQ. With 3 bases clipped from V and 1 base from J, the junction kept 16 bases outside the gene matches. The CDR3 DNA reads TGTGCCAGCAGCCAGCGGGGGCAGGGGGCTGAAAGTGGTAACTATGGCTACACCTTC. It yields the protein CASSQRGQGAESGNYGYTF.

The J gene is TRBJ1-5, the V gene TRBV2; maybe TRBD1 (5 bases). Trimming took 3 bases from V and 4 from J, leaving 13 bases between them. This CDR3 has 15 residues. Germline V gene sequence: CDR1 SNHLY, CDR2 FYNNEI. The CDR3 nucleotides are TGTGCCAGCAGTGACGGCGGGGGGGGTAATCAGCCCCAGCATTTT. It yields the protein CASSDGGGGNQPQHF.

The chain uses TRBV2 and TRBJ2-1; the match to TRBD1 covers 7 bases. The junction had 2 bases not matched to a gene; V was cut back by 4 bases and J by 2 bases. Per the germline V gene, CDR1 is SNHLY and CDR2 is FYNNEI. The CDR3 spans 14 residues. The CDR3 is CASSGDRAYNEQFF. The CDR3, as DNA: TGTGCCAGCAGTGGTGACAGGGCCTACAATGAGCAGTTCTTC.

This clone was counted only a few times. The rearrangement links TRBV27 to TRBJ2-7; TRBD2 matches 11 bases. Per the germline V gene, CDR1 is MNHEY and CDR2 is SMNVEV (reference sequence). The CDR3 is 16 residues long. With V trimmed by 0 bases and J by 2 bases, 3 bases remained unmatched. The CDR3 nucleotides are TGTGCCAGCAGTTTATCAGTGACTAGCGGGACCTACGAGCAGTACTTC. Amino acids: CASSLSVTSGTYEQYF.

The table lists this clone with a few counts. The genes are TRBV6-5 and TRBJ2-2; maybe TRBD1 (5 bases). The CDR3 spans 15 residues. V lost 6 bases, J lost 3 bases, and 14 bases lay in between. The germline V gene has CDR1 MNHEY and CDR2 SVGAGI. The DNA for the CDR3 is TGTGCCAGCAGCCCACCAGGGTTCCACACCGGGGAGCTGTTTTTT. Encoded protein: CASSPPGFHTGELFF.

The gene calls are TRBV6-5 and TRBJ2-2, with 10 positions matching TRBD1. V was pared by 6 bases and J by 6 bases, with 4 bases of the junction left unmatched. Germline V CDR1 and CDR2: MNHEY, SVGAGI. The CDR3 runs to 14 residues. Here the CDR3 DNA reads TGTGCCAGCAGAGGGACAGGGGTAGCCGGGGAGCTGTTTTTT. Its protein product is CASRGTGVAGELFF.

The chain couples TRBV7-3 to TRBJ2-3, with TRBD1 matching over 7 bases. With V trimmed by 4 bases and J by 10 bases, 5 bases remained unmatched. The CDR3 runs 12 residues. CDR1 SGHTA and CDR2 FQGTGA come from the germline V gene. The CDR3 protein is CASSSGQAAQYF. The CDR3, as DNA: TGTGCCAGCAGCTCCGGACAGGCAGCGCAGTATTTT.

This clone was picked up a small number of times. The rearrangement joins TRBV7-2 to TRBJ1-1; D might be TRBD1 (5 bases). V was cut by 0 bases and J by 4 bases, with 12 bases left in between. The germline V gene has CDR1 SGHTA and CDR2 FQGNSA. The CDR3 sequence is 15 residues long. This CDR3 is CASSLALRQTTEAFF. CDR3 coding DNA: TGTGCCAGCAGCTTAGCGCTCCGACAGACCACTGAAGCTTTCTTT.

The J gene is TRBJ2-7, the V gene TRBV5-1; D gene ambiguous. The CDR3 runs 14 residues. Trimming shortened V by 3 bases and J by 3 bases, and 13 bases separated the two germline ends. CDR1 and CDR2 (germline): SGHRS, YFSETQ. DNA for the CDR3: TGCGCCAGCAGCTCCATAGAACTGAGCTACGAGCAGTACTTC. Translated, it gives CASSSIELSYEQYF.

V is TRBV5-1 and J is TRBJ2-3, with D hard to call. The CDR3 runs to 13 residues. Germline loops: CDR1 SGHRS, CDR2 YFSETQ. Trimming pared 4 bases from V and 0 bases from J, leaving 6 bases between. The CDR3 loop reads CASSTYSTDTQYF. DNA of the CDR3: TGCGCCAGCAGCACTTATAGCACAGATACGCAGTATTTT.

The V and J genes are TRBV7-3 and TRBJ1-1; D perhaps matches TRBD1 (5 bases). The germline V and J ends were trimmed by 5 bases and 4 bases, with 17 bases remaining between them. CDR3 length: 15 amino acids. The germline CDR1 and CDR2 sequences are SGHTA and FQGTGA. The CDR3 spells CASSPAPGRATEAFF. CDR3 in DNA: TGTGCCAGCAGCCCCGCCCCAGGCAGGGCCACTGAAGCTTTCTTT.

This chain joins TRBV11-3 and TRBJ2-2, with 7 bases matching TRBD2. This CDR3 has 16 amino acids. The germline V gene has CDR1 SGHNT and CDR2 YENEEA. The junction had 5 bases not matched to a gene; V was cut back by 1 base and J by 3 bases. The chain's CDR3 is CASSLVGGSHTGELFF. The CDR3, as DNA: TGTGCCAGCAGCTTAGTGGGCGGGAGTCACACCGGGGAGCTGTTTTTT.

This clone was picked up a small number of times. The chain carries TRBV27 and TRBJ2-3; TRBD2 aligns across 7 bases. After removal of 3 bases from V and 6 bases from J, the junction contained 12 bases not matched to a gene. Germline loops: CDR1 MNHEY, CDR2 SMNVEV (reference sequence). The CDR3 runs to 16 residues. The CDR3 sequence is CASSLGREQDGDTQYF. CDR3 DNA: TGTGCCAGCAGTTTGGGGAGGGAACAGGATGGCGATACGCAGTATTTT.

The rearrangement links TRBV5-1 to TRBJ2-3; the D gene is possibly TRBD2 (6 bases). The germline V gene has CDR1 SGHRS and CDR2 YFSETQ. The V gene lost 6 bases and the J gene lost 1 base, with 15 bases spanning the gap. This CDR3 spans 15 amino acids. The CDR3 loop is CASNGGVSRTDTQYF. The CDR3 bases are TGCGCCAGCAATGGCGGGGTTTCGCGCACAGATACGCAGTATTTT.

In regard to this clone: Other DNA sequences in this sample translate to the same CDR3. The rearrangement joins TRBV18 to TRBJ2-4, with a weak D call TRBD1 (5 bases). The CDR3 extends over 13 amino acids. Deletions cut 2 bases from V and 7 bases from J, with 9 bases between. Germline V gives CDR1 KGHSH, CDR2 LQKENI. CDR3 in amino acids: CASSPGQENIQYF. The CDR3 DNA reads TGTGCCAGCTCACCAGGACAAGAGAACATTCAGTACTTC.